The following is a TCR beta chain sequence with its context. The CDR3 length is 15 residues. Trimming removed 2 bases from V and 5 bases from J; junction bases left unmatched: 7. The germline CDR1 and CDR2 sequences are SEHNR and FQNEAQ (reference sequence). This record comes from a study of blood T cell repertoires in COVID-19. Study at large: The origin of the acute and convalescent COVID-19 samples was the United States, Italy and Spain. PBMCs, B-cell-depleted T cells, or T cells were the source of the cDNA or gDNA that made up the material.

In the original workflow: Reference gene primer amplification in the assay estimated nucleated cell counts. The table came from immunoSEQ multiplex PCR; TCRdb's copy has only in-frame clones and leaves some out. The DNA gave D and trimming, while V, J and clone size come from that table. The repertoire holds roughly 70,000 clones, with 91% as singletons. Sequenced input: peripheral blood. The clonotype was recovered from a human donor in a cohort sampled during active COVID-19. The rearrangement joins TRBV7-9 to TRBJ2-7, with 9 bases identical to TRBD1. Here the CDR3 reads CASSLTGGILHEQYF. The CDR3 DNA sequence: TGTGCCAGCAGCTTAACAGGGGGCATTCTCCACGAGCAGTACTTC.